This T cell receptor beta chain was profiled in a study of blood T cell repertoires in COVID-19. The wider study: T cells, B-cell-depleted T cells, or PBMCs supplied cDNA or gDNA.

In the authors' methods: The authors estimated nucleated cell counts from reference gene primer amplification. Sequencing was performed with immunoSEQ multiplex PCR; in TCRdb, only in-frame clones are kept and a portion is missing. The D gene and trimming were derived from the DNA, and the V and J assignments and clone size from that table. The sample has over 35,000 clones, roughly 89% seen once. Remarks on this clone: Mismatch with germline at one junction end may stem from a read error.

This CDR3 is 15 amino acids long. CDR1 SGHRS and CDR2 YFSETQ come from the germline V gene. This receptor was taken from a man between 60 and 75 years old with active COVID-19. Sample: peripheral blood. The chain couples TRBV5-1 to TRBJ2-2, with TRBD1 identical over 7 bases. CDR3 DNA: TGCGCCAGCAGATTGGACACAGGGGCCCCCGGGGAGCTGTTTTTT. This sequence encodes CASRLDTGAPGELFF.